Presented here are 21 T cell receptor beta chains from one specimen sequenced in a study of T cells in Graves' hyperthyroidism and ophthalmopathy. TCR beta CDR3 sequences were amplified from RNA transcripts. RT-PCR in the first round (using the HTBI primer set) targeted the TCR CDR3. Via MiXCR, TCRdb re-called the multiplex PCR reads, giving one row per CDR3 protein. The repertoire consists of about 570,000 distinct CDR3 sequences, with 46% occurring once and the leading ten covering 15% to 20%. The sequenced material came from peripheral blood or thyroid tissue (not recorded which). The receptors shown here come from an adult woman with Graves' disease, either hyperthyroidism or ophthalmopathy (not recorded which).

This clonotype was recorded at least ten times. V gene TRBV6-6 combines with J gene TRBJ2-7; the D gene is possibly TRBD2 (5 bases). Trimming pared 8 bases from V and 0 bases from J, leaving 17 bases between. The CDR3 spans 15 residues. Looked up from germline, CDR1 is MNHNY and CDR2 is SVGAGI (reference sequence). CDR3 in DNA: TGTGCCAGCTGGTATGCCGGAGGCAGCTCCTACGAGCAGTACTTC. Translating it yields CASWYAGGSSYEQYF.

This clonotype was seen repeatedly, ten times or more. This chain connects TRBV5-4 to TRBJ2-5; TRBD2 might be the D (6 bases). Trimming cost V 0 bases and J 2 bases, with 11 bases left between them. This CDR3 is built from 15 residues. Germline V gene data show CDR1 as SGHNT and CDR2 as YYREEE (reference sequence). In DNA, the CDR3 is TGTGCCAGCAGCTTGGAGGGAGGAAGGCAAGAGACCCAGTACTTC. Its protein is CASSLEGGRQETQYF.

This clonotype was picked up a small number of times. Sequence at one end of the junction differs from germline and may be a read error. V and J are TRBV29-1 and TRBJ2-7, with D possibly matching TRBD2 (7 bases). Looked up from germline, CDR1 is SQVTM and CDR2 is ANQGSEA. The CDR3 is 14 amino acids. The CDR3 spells CASRDLGGLYEQYF. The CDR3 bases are TGTGCCAGCAGGGACTTGGGGGGGCTGTACGAGCAGTACTTC.

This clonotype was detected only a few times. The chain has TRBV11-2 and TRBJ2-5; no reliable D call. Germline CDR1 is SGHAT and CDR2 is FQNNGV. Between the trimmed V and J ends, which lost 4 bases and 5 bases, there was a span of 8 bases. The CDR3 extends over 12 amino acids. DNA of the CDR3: TGTGCCAGCAGCTCATCGTGGGAGACCCAGTACTTC. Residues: CASSSSWETQYF.

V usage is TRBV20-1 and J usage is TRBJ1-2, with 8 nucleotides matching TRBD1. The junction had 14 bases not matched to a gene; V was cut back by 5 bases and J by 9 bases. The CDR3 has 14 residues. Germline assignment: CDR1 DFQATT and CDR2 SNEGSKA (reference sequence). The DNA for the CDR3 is TGCAGTGCTTGGACAGGGTCAGGGGGCATGAGCTACACCTTC. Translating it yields CSAWTGSGGMSYTF.

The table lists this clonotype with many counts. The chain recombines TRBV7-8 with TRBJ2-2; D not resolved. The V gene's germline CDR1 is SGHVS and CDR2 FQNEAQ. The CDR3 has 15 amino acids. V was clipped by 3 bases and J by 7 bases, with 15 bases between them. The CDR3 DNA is TGTGCCAGCAGCTTCGCATCCAGGACGCGCGGGGAGCTGTTTTTT. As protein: CASSFASRTRGELFF.

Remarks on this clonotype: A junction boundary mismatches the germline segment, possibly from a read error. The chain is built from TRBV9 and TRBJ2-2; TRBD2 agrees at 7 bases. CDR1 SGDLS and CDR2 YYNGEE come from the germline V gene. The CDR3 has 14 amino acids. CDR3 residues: CASSARLATGEQFF. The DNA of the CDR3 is TGTGCCAGCAGCGCACGACTAGCAACGGGGGAGCAGTTTTTT.

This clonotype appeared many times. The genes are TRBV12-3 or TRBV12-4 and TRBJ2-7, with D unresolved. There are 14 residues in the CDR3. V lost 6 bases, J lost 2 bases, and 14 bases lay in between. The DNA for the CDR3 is TGTGCCAGCAGCCCTGGTCGTCTAACCTACGAGCAGTACTTC. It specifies CASSPGRLTYEQYF.

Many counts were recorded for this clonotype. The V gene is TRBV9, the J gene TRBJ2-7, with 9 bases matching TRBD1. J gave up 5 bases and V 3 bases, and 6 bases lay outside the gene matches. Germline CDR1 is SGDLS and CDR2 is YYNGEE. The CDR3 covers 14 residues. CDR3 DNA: TGTGCCAGCAGCGCACAGGGGGCGAAAGACGAGCAGTACTTC. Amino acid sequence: CASSAQGAKDEQYF. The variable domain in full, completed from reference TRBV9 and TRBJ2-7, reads DSGVTQTPKHLITATGQRVTLRCSPRSGDLSVYWYQQSLDQGLQFLIQYYNGEERAKGNILERFSAQQFPDLHSELNLSSLELGDSALYFCASSAQGAKDEQYFGPGTRLTVT.

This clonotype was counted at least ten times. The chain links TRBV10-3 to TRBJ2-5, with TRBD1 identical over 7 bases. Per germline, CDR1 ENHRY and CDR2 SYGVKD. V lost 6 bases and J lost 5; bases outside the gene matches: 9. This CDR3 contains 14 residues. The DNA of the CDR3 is TGTGCCATCAGGACGGACAGGTCCGGGGAGACCCAGTACTTC. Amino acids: CAIRTDRSGETQYF.

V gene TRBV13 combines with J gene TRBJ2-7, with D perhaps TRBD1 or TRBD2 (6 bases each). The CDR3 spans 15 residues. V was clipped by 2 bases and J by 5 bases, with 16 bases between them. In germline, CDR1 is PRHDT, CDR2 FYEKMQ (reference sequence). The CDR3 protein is CASSLSGQGRHEQYF. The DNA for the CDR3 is TGTGCCAGCAGCTTAAGCGGTCAGGGGAGGCACGAGCAGTACTTC. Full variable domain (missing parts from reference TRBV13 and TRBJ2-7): AAGVIQSPRHLIKEKRETATLKCYPIPRHDTVYWYQQGPGQDPQFLISFYEKMQSDKGSIPDRFSAQQFSDYHSELNMSSLELGDSALYFCASSLSGQGRHEQYFGPGTRLTVT.

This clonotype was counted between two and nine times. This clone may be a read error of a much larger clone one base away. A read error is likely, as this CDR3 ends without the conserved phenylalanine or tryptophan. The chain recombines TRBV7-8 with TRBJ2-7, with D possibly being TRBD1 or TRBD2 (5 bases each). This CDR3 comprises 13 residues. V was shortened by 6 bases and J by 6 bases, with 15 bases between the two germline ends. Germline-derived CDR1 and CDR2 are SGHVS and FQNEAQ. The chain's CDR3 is CASSFGAGIEQYL. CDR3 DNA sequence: TGTGCCAGCAGTTTCGGGGCAGGGATCGAGCAGTACCTC.

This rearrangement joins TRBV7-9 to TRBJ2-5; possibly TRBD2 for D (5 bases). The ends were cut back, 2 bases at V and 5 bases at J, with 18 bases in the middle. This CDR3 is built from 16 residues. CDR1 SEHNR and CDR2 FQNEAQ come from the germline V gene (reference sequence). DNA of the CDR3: TGTGCCAGCAGCTTAACCTTGGCTACCCGAGGGGAGACCCAGTACTTC. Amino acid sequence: CASSLTLATRGETQYF.

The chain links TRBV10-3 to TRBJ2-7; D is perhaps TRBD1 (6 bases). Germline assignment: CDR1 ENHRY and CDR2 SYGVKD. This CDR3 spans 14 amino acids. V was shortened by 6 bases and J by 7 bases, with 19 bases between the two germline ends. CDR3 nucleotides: TGTGCCATCAGAGAGGGGGTGGCGGACCAAGAGCAGTACTTC. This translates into CAIREGVADQEQYF.

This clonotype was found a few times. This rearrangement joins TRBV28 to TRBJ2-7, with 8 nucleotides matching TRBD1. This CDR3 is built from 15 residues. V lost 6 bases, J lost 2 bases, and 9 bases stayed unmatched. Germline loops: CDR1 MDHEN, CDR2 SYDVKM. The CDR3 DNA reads TGTGCCAGCAGCCTTGGACAGGGATCGACCTACGAGCAGTACTTC. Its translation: CASSLGQGSTYEQYF. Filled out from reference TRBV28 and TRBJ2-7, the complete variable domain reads DVKVTQSSRYLVKRTGEKVFLECVQDMDHENMFWYRQDPGLGLRLIYFSYDVKMKEKGDIPEGYSVSREKKERFSLILESASTNQTSMYLCASSLGQGSTYEQYFGPGTRLTVT.

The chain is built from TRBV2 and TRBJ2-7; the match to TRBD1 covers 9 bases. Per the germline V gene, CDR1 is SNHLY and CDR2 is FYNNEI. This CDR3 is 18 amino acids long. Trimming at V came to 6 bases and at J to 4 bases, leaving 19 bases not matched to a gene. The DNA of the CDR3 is TGTGCCAGCAGCGAGGGGGGACAGGGATTTTCCGGAGCTTACGAGCAGTACTTC. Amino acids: CASSEGGQGFSGAYEQYF.

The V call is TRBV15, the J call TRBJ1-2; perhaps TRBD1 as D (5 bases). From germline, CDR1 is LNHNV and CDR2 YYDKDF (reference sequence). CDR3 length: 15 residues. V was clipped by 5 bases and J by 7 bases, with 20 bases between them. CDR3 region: CATSRQGRPEGGYTF. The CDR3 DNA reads TGTGCCACCAGCCGCCAGGGACGGCCGGAGGGTGGCTACACCTTC.

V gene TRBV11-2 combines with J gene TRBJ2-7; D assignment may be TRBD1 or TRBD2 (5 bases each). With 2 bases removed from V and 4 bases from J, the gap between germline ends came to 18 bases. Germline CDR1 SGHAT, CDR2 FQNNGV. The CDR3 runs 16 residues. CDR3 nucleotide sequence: TGTGCCAGCAGCTTAACCGGGGACCCCTTTATGTACGAGCAGTACTTC. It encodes CASSLTGDPFMYEQYF.

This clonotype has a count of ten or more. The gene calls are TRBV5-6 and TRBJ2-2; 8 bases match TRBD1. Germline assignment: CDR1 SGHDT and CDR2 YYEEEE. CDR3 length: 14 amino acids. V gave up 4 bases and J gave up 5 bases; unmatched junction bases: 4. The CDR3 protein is CASSMTGATGELFF. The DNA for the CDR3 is TGTGCCAGCAGCATGACAGGGGCAACCGGGGAGCTGTTTTTT.

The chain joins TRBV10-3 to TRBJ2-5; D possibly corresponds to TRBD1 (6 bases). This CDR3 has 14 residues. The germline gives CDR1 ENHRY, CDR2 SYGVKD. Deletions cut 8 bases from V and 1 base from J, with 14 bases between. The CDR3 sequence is CAICSGQFQETQYF. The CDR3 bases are TGTGCCATCTGCAGTGGACAGTTCCAAGAGACCCAGTACTTC.

The CDR3 is CASSPGLAFGETQYF. The CDR3 coding sequence is TGCGCCAGCAGCCCGGGACTAGCGTTCGGGGAGACCCAGTACTTC. V is TRBV5-1 and J is TRBJ2-5; 10 bases match TRBD2. The CDR3 runs to 15 residues. V gave up 4 bases and J gave up 5 bases; unmatched junction bases: 8. Germline CDR1 is SGHRS and CDR2 is YFSETQ.